The 29 T cell receptor beta chains below come from one sample, sequenced in a study of response to subunit inactivated influenza vaccine. TCRdb re-called the RT-PCR reads with MiXCR, one entry per CDR3 protein. The sample lists more than 600,000 distinct CDR3 sequences, roughly 20% seen once, with about a tenth in the top ten. This material consisted of PBMCs from blood, taken around 5 days after vaccination. The receptors were sampled from a man aged 50-60 years who received an inactivated influenza vaccine.

The V gene is TRBV7-2, the J gene TRBJ2-7; the D is unclear. V was pared by 1 base and J by 0 bases, with 13 bases between. The CDR3 loop spans 16 amino acids. CDR1 and CDR2 (germline): SGHTA, FQGNSA. In nucleotides, the CDR3 is TGTGCCAGCAGCTTAGTCTCAGGTGTTGGCTCCTACGAGCAGTACTTC. It is translated as CASSLVSGVGSYEQYF.

This clonotype was detected a few times. The chain is built from TRBV6-2 or TRBV6-3 and TRBJ2-3; tentative D call: TRBD1 (5 bases). V was trimmed by 4 bases and J by 8 bases, leaving 13 bases between them. The length of the CDR3 is 13 residues. The germline V gene encodes CDR1 MNHEY and CDR2 SVGEGT. The CDR3 bases are TGTGCCAGCAGTTCCTCAGGGCCAGGTACGCAGTATTTT. Protein sequence: CASSSSGPGTQYF.

The chain uses TRBV28 and TRBJ2-6, with TRBD1 as a possible D gene (5 bases). Deletions cut 5 bases from V and 3 bases from J, with 11 bases between. This CDR3 comprises 15 residues. CDR1 MDHEN and CDR2 SYDVKM come from the germline V gene. CDR3 nucleotide sequence: TGTGCCAGCAGTACAAGACAGTTTGGGGCCAACGTCCTGACTTTC. Translating it yields CASSTRQFGANVLTF.

The chain recombines TRBV20-1 with TRBJ2-1; TRBD1 agrees at 11 bases. This CDR3 contains 17 residues. Trimming cost V 0 bases and J 7 bases; bases outside gene matches: 11. Looked up from germline, CDR1 is DFQATT and CDR2 is SNEGSKA (reference sequence). In nucleotides, the CDR3 is TGCAGTGCTAGAGATTATCATCGGGACAGGGGGGGTAATGAGCAGTTCTTC. This sequence encodes CSARDYHRDRGGNEQFF.

This clonotype was detected many times. The gene calls are TRBV29-1 and TRBJ2-5; D might be TRBD1 (6 bases). Germline V lookup: CDR1 SQVTM, CDR2 ANQGSEA. V was pared by 5 bases and J by 6 bases, with 16 bases between. The CDR3 length is 13 residues. For the CDR3, the DNA is TGCAGCGTTAACAGGGAGTATCAGAAGACCCAGTACTTC. It translates to CSVNREYQKTQYF.

The chain recombines TRBV12-3 or TRBV12-4 with TRBJ2-2; no reliable D call. The CDR3 has 14 amino acids. Trimming took off 3 bases at V and 6 bases at J, with 11 bases between the two ends. Here the CDR3 DNA reads TGTGCCAGCAGTTTCGGCCCGCTCCCCGGGGAGCTGTTTTTT. It is translated as CASSFGPLPGELFF.

The chain combines TRBV27 with TRBJ1-1; a weak D match, TRBD1 (6 bases). Trimming removed 3 bases at V and 4 bases at J, with 12 bases between. The germline gives CDR1 MNHEY, CDR2 SMNVEV (reference sequence). This CDR3 region has 14 residues. Here the CDR3 reads CASSFEGGTTEAFF. The CDR3 DNA is TGTGCCAGCAGTTTCGAGGGGGGGACCACTGAAGCTTTCTTT.

This chain connects TRBV7-2 to TRBJ1-1; 7 positions match TRBD1. The CDR3 length is 13 residues. Germline V CDR1 and CDR2: SGHTA, FQGNSA. With V trimmed by 0 bases and J by 13 bases, 8 bases remained unmatched. This CDR3 is CASSLASEGAHFF. In nucleotides, the CDR3 is TGTGCCAGCAGCTTAGCCTCTGAGGGGGCGCATTTCTTT.

This sequence joins TRBV28 and TRBJ2-1, with 8 bases that match TRBD2. Per germline, CDR1 MDHEN and CDR2 SYDVKM. The ends lost 3 bases at V and 9 bases at J; junction bases unmatched: 10. CDR3 size: 15 residues. The CDR3 loop is CASSLAGGAQAEQFF. DNA of the CDR3: TGTGCCAGCAGTTTGGCGGGAGGAGCGCAAGCTGAGCAGTTCTTC. The full variable domain, in which reference TRBV28 and TRBJ2-1 provide the parts outside the CDR3, is DVKVTQSSRYLVKRTGEKVFLECVQDMDHENMFWYRQDPGLGLRLIYFSYDVKMKEKGDIPEGYSVSREKKERFSLILESASTNQTSMYLCASSLAGGAQAEQFFGPGTRLTVL.

This clonotype occurred a few times. The chain combines TRBV6-2 or TRBV6-3 with TRBJ1-2, with 7 bases matching TRBD1. The CDR3 totals 13 residues. V was clipped by 1 base and J by 7 bases; unmatched bases: 3. Germline CDR1 MNHEY, CDR2 SVGEGT. Written as DNA, the CDR3 is TGTGCCAGCAGTTACTACAGGGGTGTTGGCTACACCTTC. Translation gives CASSYYRGVGYTF.

This clonotype was counted only a few times. The V and J genes are TRBV7-3 and TRBJ2-5; maybe TRBD2 (5 bases). V lost 2 bases and J 6 bases, leaving 19 bases between the germline ends. The CDR3 has 16 amino acids. In germline, CDR1 is SGHTA, CDR2 FQGTGA. The CDR3 nucleotides read TGTGCCAGCAGCTTATCCCCCCCGGGGTCTATTCAGACCCAGTACTTC. Translating gives CASSLSPPGSIQTQYF.

The chain recombines TRBV4-1 with TRBJ2-1, with 7 bases aligning to TRBD1. V was pared by 1 base and J by 6 bases, with 9 bases of the junction left unmatched. The CDR3 runs to 16 residues. From germline, CDR1 is MGHRA and CDR2 YSYEKL. The CDR3 reads CASSQGLTGLGNEQFF. CDR3 nucleotides: TGCGCCAGCAGCCAAGGACTGACAGGGTTGGGCAATGAGCAGTTCTTC.

This clonotype has a count of ten or more. The chain carries TRBV10-3 and TRBJ2-6; TRBD1 aligns across 9 bases. The CDR3 has 17 amino acids. The germline gives CDR1 ENHRY, CDR2 SYGVKD. The V gene end was trimmed by 7 bases and the J gene end by 4 bases; junction bases not matched to a gene: 11. In DNA form, the CDR3 reads TGTGCCATCAATCCGGACAGGGGTGCGGCCGGGGCCAACGTCCTGACTTTC. It codes for CAINPDRGAAGANVLTF.

This clonotype was detected ten times or more. The chain uses TRBV12-3 or TRBV12-4 and TRBJ2-7; D may correspond to TRBD1 or TRBD2 (6 bases each). This CDR3 has 16 amino acids. V lost 2 bases and J lost 0, with 14 bases in between. CDR3 coding DNA: TGTGCCAGCAGTTTAACCCGGGGGCAAAGCTCCTACGAGCAGTACTTC. It encodes CASSLTRGQSSYEQYF.

The J gene is TRBJ2-1, the V gene TRBV9, with a weak D call TRBD2 (7 bases). CDR1 and CDR2 from the germline V gene are SGDLS and YYNGEE. The CDR3 extends over 14 amino acids. Trimming pared 0 bases from V and 4 bases from J, leaving 8 bases between. The CDR3 is CASSVEGGYNEQFF. CDR3 bases: TGTGCCAGCAGCGTAGAGGGGGGGTACAATGAGCAGTTCTTC.

Many counts were recorded for this clonotype. This chain connects TRBV29-1 to TRBJ2-7; D is undetermined. Trimming took off 2 bases at V and 4 bases at J, with 6 bases between the two ends. Germline CDR1 is SQVTM and CDR2 is ANQGSEA. This CDR3 is built from 11 residues. The CDR3 coding sequence is TGCAGCGTTGAAAGGGAATACGAGCAGTACTTC. Its translation is CSVEREYEQYF.

This clonotype has a count of ten or more. The rearrangement joins TRBV29-1 to TRBJ2-2, with D uncertain. Per germline, CDR1 SQVTM and CDR2 ANQGSEA. Trimming took 3 bases from V and 5 from J, leaving 7 bases between them. The CDR3 is 12 amino acids. Here the CDR3 reads CSVELSTGELFF. The CDR3, as DNA: TGCAGCGTTGAGCTGTCTACCGGGGAGCTGTTTTTT.

This clonotype was observed a handful of times. The gene calls are TRBV5-6 and TRBJ2-1; TRBD2 agrees at 11 bases. Trimming removed 1 base from V and 0 bases from J; junction bases left unmatched: 6. CDR3 length: 18 residues. CDR1 and CDR2 (germline): SGHDT, YYEEEE. CDR3 loop: CASSLFRTSGSSYNEQFF. In DNA form, the CDR3 reads TGTGCCAGCAGCTTGTTTAGAACTAGCGGGAGCTCCTACAATGAGCAGTTCTTC.

This clonotype was observed at least ten times. This sequence joins TRBV12-3 or TRBV12-4 and TRBJ2-7, with TRBD2 identical over 8 bases. CDR3 size: 14 residues. Trimming removed 5 bases from V and 0 bases from J; junction bases left unmatched: 3. CDR3 amino acids: CASSTSGSSYEQYF. Written as DNA, the CDR3 is TGTGCCAGCAGTACAAGCGGGAGCTCCTACGAGCAGTACTTC.

This clonotype was detected a few times. The rearrangement links TRBV7-3 to TRBJ2-7; TRBD2 matches 8 bases. J lost 6 bases, V lost 0 bases, and 1 base had no gene match. This CDR3 comprises 13 residues. Germline V CDR1 and CDR2: SGHTA, FQGTGA. CDR3 nucleotide sequence: TGTGCCAGCAGCTTAACAGCGGGGGCCGAGCAGTACTTC. As protein: CASSLTAGAEQYF.

This clonotype came up a few times. The chain couples TRBV20-1 to TRBJ2-7, with 9 bases lining up with TRBD1. The CDR3 loop spans 13 amino acids. In germline, CDR1 is DFQATT, CDR2 SNEGSKA (reference sequence). Losses at the gene ends were 3 bases for V and 4 bases for J; bases not matched to a gene: 4. In nucleotides, the CDR3 is TGCAGTGCTAGCTGGACAGGGGTGTACGAGCAGTACTTC. The encoded protein is CSASWTGVYEQYF.

The chain joins TRBV6-2 or TRBV6-3 to TRBJ1-5; a weak D match, TRBD1 (5 bases). The germline V and J ends were trimmed by 6 bases and 0 bases, with 15 bases remaining between them. This CDR3 has 16 amino acids. Germline V gene lookup returns CDR1 MNHEY and CDR2 SVGEGT. The CDR3 DNA follows: TGTGCCAGCAGCTCCCCGGGACGGGTTAGCAATCAGCCCCAGCATTTT. Translating it yields CASSSPGRVSNQPQHF.

The rearrangement uses TRBV30 and TRBJ2-5; 10 nucleotides match TRBD2. The CDR3 runs 14 residues. The germline V gene has CDR1 GTSNPN and CDR2 SVGIG (reference sequence). The ends lost 4 bases at V and 5 bases at J; junction bases unmatched: 7. The CDR3 DNA reads TGTGCCTGGAATAGCGGGGGGATGCGGGAGACCCAGTACTTC. This encodes CAWNSGGMRETQYF.

The V and J genes are TRBV4-3 and TRBJ2-4; D not certain. The CDR3 runs 15 residues. From germline, CDR1 is LGHNA and CDR2 YSLEER. V dropped 0 bases and J dropped 10 bases, with 16 bases sitting between them. CDR3 loop: CASSQDRGKGQIQYF. In nucleotides, the CDR3 is TGCGCCAGCAGCCAAGATCGAGGCAAGGGCCAAATTCAGTACTTC.

This clonotype occurred a few times. The V call is TRBV12-3 or TRBV12-4, the J call TRBJ1-2, with D uncertain. V was clipped by 1 base and J by 8 bases, with 14 bases between them. The CDR3 is 14 amino acids. This CDR3 is CASSLGIGLKGYTF. Written as DNA, the CDR3 is TGTGCCAGCAGTTTAGGGATAGGGCTTAAAGGCTACACCTTC.

This clonotype was recorded at least ten times. The V call is TRBV12-3 or TRBV12-4, the J call TRBJ2-3; TRBD2 aligns across 9 bases. The CDR3 is 15 residues long. V gave up 2 bases and J gave up 3 bases; unmatched junction bases: 3. The CDR3 protein is CASSLSGGRTDTQYF. CDR3 in DNA: TGTGCCAGCAGTTTAAGCGGGGGGCGGACAGATACGCAGTATTTT.

This clonotype was picked up a small number of times. The chain links TRBV2 to TRBJ2-3; D is perhaps TRBD2 (6 bases). CDR1 and CDR2 from the germline V gene are SNHLY and FYNNEI. V was cut by 4 bases and J by 6 bases, with 14 bases left in between. CDR3 length: 14 residues. CDR3 nucleotide sequence: TGTGCCAGCAGTGCCCTCGGGAGTTATGATACGCAGTATTTT. The encoded protein is CASSALGSYDTQYF.

This clonotype was counted only a few times. V usage is TRBV25-1 and J usage is TRBJ2-6; D is uncertain. The V gene's germline CDR1 is MGHDK and CDR2 SYGVNS. This CDR3 region has 16 residues. Trimming left V 3 bases short and J 1 base short, with 10 bases between. CDR3 in amino acids: CASSDPHISGANVLTF. The CDR3 DNA sequence: TGTGCCAGCAGTGATCCCCACATTTCTGGGGCCAACGTCCTGACTTTC. The complete variable domain, with remaining parts taken from reference TRBV25-1 and TRBJ2-6, reads EADIYQTPRYLVIGTGKKITLECSQTMGHDKMYWYQQDPGMELHLIHYSYGVNSTEKGDLSSESTVSRIRTEHFPLTLESARPSHTSQYLCASSDPHISGANVLTFGAGSRLTVL.

This clonotype came up a few times. The chain uses TRBV20-1 and TRBJ1-2; D unclear. CDR3 size: 14 residues. Germline V gives CDR1 DFQATT, CDR2 SNEGSKA (reference sequence). The germline V and J ends were trimmed by 0 bases and 4 bases, with 12 bases remaining between them. The CDR3 loop is CSARDLGYSYGYTF. The CDR3 nucleotides are TGCAGTGCTAGAGATCTGGGTTACTCCTATGGCTACACCTTC.